A single sample is the source of the 23 T cell receptor beta chains below, sequenced in a study of preoperative IRX-2 immunotherapy in early breast cancer (dated by TCRdb to between 2018 and 2021). The protocol used for the library was the immunoSEQ multiplex PCR assay. Entries here come from immuneACCESS through TCRdb and include only in-frame sequences with V and J called. Some clones fail to appear in such tables; in the studies checked, an unresolved V gene covers under half of the shortfall, and the cause of the remainder is unknown. The sample data list roughly 26,000 clones, and around four fifths of these were observed just once. Over 1% of the sample is held by the ten biggest clonotypes. According to the study, the label for this sample's treatment or condition signals: preoperative locoregional IRX-2 cytokine immunotherapy. The sequenced sample was lymph node tissue, obtained after IRX-2 immunotherapy. The source of these receptors is a human donor with breast cancer.

This sequence joins TRBV6-8 and TRBJ2-5; 9 nucleotides agree with TRBD2. V lost 5 bases to trimming and J lost 4 bases; unmatched junction nucleotides: 5. This CDR3 region has 14 residues. Germline V CDR1 and CDR2: MNHGY, SAAAGT. The CDR3 reads CASSSGGQGETQYF. For the CDR3, the DNA is TGTGCCAGCAGTAGCGGGGGGCAAGGAGAGACCCAGTACTTC.

The chain is built from TRBV4-1 and TRBJ2-2, with a possible D match to TRBD2 (6 bases). The germline gives CDR1 MGHRA, CDR2 YSYEKL. The CDR3 totals 16 residues. V lost 7 bases, J lost 1 base, and 16 bases lay in between. CDR3: CASTDLGGRNTGELFF. Written as DNA, the CDR3 is TGCGCCAGCACCGATCTCGGGGGTCGGAACACCGGGGAGCTGTTTTTT.

The J gene is TRBJ1-1, the V gene TRBV10-2, with D unclear. The CDR3 spans 14 residues. Trimming removed 1 base from V and 10 bases from J, with 16 bases in between. CDR1 is WSHSY, CDR2 SAAADI, per germline. The CDR3: CASSEYRDTASAFF. The CDR3 DNA reads as TGCGCCAGCAGTGAGTATCGGGATACGGCCTCAGCTTTCTTT.

Points on this clone: X is used for the amino acid whose nucleotide is unread or ambiguous. The rearrangement joins TRBV5-1 to TRBJ2-5; D may be TRBD1 (6 bases). CDR1 is SGHRS, CDR2 YFSETQ, per germline. V gave up 3 bases and J gave up 1 base, with 10 bases separating them. The CDR3 runs to 14 residues. The CDR3 DNA is TGCGCCAGCAGCTCGGGACASGGCCAAGAGACCCAGTACTTC. Translated: CASSSGXGQETQYF.

The rearrangement uses TRBV7-7 and TRBJ2-3; D may be TRBD1 or TRBD2 (5 bases each). CDR3 length: 14 amino acids. The V and J ends lost 6 bases and 2 bases respectively, with 12 bases between them. The V gene's germline CDR1 is SSHAT and CDR2 FNYEAQ (reference sequence). CDR3 protein: CASSKGRYTDTQYF. In DNA form, the CDR3 reads TGTGCCAGCAGTAAGGGACGGTACACAGATACGCAGTATTTT.

The rearrangement uses TRBV7-5 and TRBJ1-2; the table's D call, TRBD1, has no DNA check behind it. TRBV7-5 is noted as a pseudogene. The CDR3 length is 15 residues. The CDR3 sequence: CASSVRTGLDYGYTF. In DNA, the CDR3 is TGTGCCAGCAGCGTTAGGACAGGGTTGGACTATGGCTACACCTTC.

The chain combines TRBV10-1 with TRBJ2-7; D may be TRBD2 (5 bases). The CDR3 sequence is 16 residues long. Germline lookup yields CDR1 WNHNN and CDR2 SYGVQD (reference sequence). The V end lost 7 bases, the J end lost 2 bases, and 21 bases lay between the germline ends. The CDR3 DNA reads TGCGCCAGCAACGGGATAGGCAGGCGCTTAACCTACGAGCAGTACGTC. Protein sequence: CASNGIGRRLTYEQYV.

This chain connects TRBV5-1 to TRBJ2-1; possible D gene TRBD1, 5 bases. V was clipped by 3 bases and J by 4 bases, with 17 bases between them. CDR1 is SGHRS, CDR2 YFSETQ, per germline. This CDR3 comprises 16 residues. In DNA form, the CDR3 reads TGCGCCAGCAGCTCGAAGGGGTTATGGATATACAATGAGCAGTTCTTC. This translates into CASSSKGLWIYNEQFF.

In this sample, this clone turned up once. The V and J genes are TRBV7-5 and TRBJ1-4. TRBV7-5 is a pseudogene locus. There are 16 residues in the CDR3. For the CDR3, the DNA is TGTGCCAGCATAAGATCGATCGGGGGCCATAATGAAAAACTGTTTTTT. Protein product: CASIRSIGGHNEKLFF.

J is TRBJ2-1 and V is TRBV7-6; 7 bases map to TRBD2. CDR3 length: 14 amino acids. CDR1 and CDR2 (germline): SGHVS, FNYEAQ. Trimming at V came to 0 bases and at J to 9 bases, leaving 5 bases not matched to a gene. The CDR3 is CASSLAQGLREQFF. The CDR3 bases are TGTGCCAGCAGCTTAGCCCAGGGACTACGTGAGCAGTTCTTC.

This clone turned up a few times. The chain has TRBV6-8 and TRBJ1-2; possible D gene TRBD1, 5 bases. Germline V gene lookup returns CDR1 MNHGY and CDR2 SAAAGT. V gave up 7 bases and J gave up 6 bases, with 15 bases separating them. The CDR3 runs 13 residues. This chain's CDR3 is CASIPQGGHGYTF. The CDR3 bases are TGTGCCAGCATCCCCCAGGGCGGGCATGGCTACACCTTC.

The V call is TRBV6-8, the J call TRBJ2-7, with a weak D call TRBD2 (7 bases). The V end was cut by 8 bases, the J end by 2 bases, with 10 bases between. Looked up from germline, CDR1 is MNHGY and CDR2 is SAAAGT. This CDR3 has 12 residues. In DNA, the CDR3 is TGTGCCAGCGGCGGGGGCCCCTACGAGCAGTACGTC. This sequence encodes CASGGGPYEQYV.

The J gene is TRBJ2-1, the V gene TRBV11-3; a possible D gene is TRBD2 (7 bases). Germline assignment: CDR1 SGHNT and CDR2 YENEEA. The CDR3 contains 15 residues. Deletions cut 5 bases from V and 5 bases from J, with 16 bases between. The CDR3 reads CASSPWGGLDNEQFF. The CDR3 nucleotides read TGTGCCAGCAGCCCATGGGGGGGCCTCGACAATGAGCAGTTCTTC. The whole variable domain, filled in from reference TRBV11-3 and TRBJ2-1, reads EAGVVQSPRYKIIEKKQPVAFWCNPISGHNTLYWYLQNLGQGPELLIRYENEEAVDDSQLPKDRFSAERLKGVDSTLKIQPAELGDSAVYLCASSPWGGLDNEQFFGPGTRLTVL.

The CDR3 reads CASSPPEKAYTGELFF. The CDR3 DNA reads as TGTGCCAGCTCACCACCCGAAAAAGCCTACACCGGGGAGCTGTTTTTT. This sequence joins TRBV18 and TRBJ2-2; unclear D gene. The V gene lost 0 bases and the J gene lost 3 bases, with 11 bases spanning the gap. The CDR3 covers 16 residues. The V gene's germline CDR1 is KGHSH and CDR2 LQKENI.

The chain employs TRBV29-1 and TRBJ2-5; TRBD2 matches at 7 bases. Germline V CDR1 and CDR2: SQVTM, ANQGSEA. V gave up 4 bases and J gave up 5 bases; unmatched junction bases: 7. The CDR3 is 13 amino acids. Here the CDR3 DNA reads TGCAGCGTTGGGAGAGGGAGGGACGAGACCCAGTACTTC. The encoded protein is CSVGRGRDETQYF. The whole variable domain, remainder taken from reference TRBV29-1 and TRBJ2-5, is SAVISQKPSRDICQRGTSLTIQCQVDSQVTMMFWYRQQPGQSLTLIATANQGSEATYESGFVIDKFPISRPNLTFSTLTVSNMSPEDSSIYLCSVGRGRDETQYFGPGTRLLVL.

The gene calls are TRBV6-8 and TRBJ2-1; 7 bases match TRBD2. This CDR3 spans 15 amino acids. Germline loops: CDR1 MNHGY, CDR2 SAAAGT. The trim removed 5 bases at V and 7 bases at J, leaving 11 bases unmatched. CDR3 sequence reads: CASSRWTSWGNEQFF. The CDR3, as DNA: TGTGCCAGCAGTCGATGGACTAGTTGGGGGAATGAGCAGTTCTTC.

This chain joins TRBV28 and TRBJ2-5; D unclear. CDR3 length equals 15 residues. Per germline, CDR1 MDHEN and CDR2 SYDVKM. V gave up 5 bases and J gave up 5 bases, with 18 bases separating them. The CDR3: CASSTAGPLRETQYF. Written as DNA, the CDR3 is TGTGCCAGCAGTACAGCCGGGCCCCTGAGGGAGACCCAGTACTTC.

The CDR3 region is CASSQSTGADSTDTQYF. The DNA for the CDR3 is TGCGCCAGCAGCCAATCCACAGGGGCGGACTCCACAGATACGCAGTATTTT. The chain combines TRBV4-1 with TRBJ2-3, with TRBD1 matching 7 bases. The junction had 10 bases not matched to a gene; V was cut back by 2 bases and J by 2 bases. The length of the CDR3 is 17 residues. Per germline, CDR1 MGHRA and CDR2 YSYEKL.

This clone has just a few counts. This sequence joins TRBV29-1 and TRBJ2-6; 9 nucleotides match TRBD1. The CDR3 consists of 17 residues. The V gene's germline CDR1 is SQVTM and CDR2 ANQGSEA. The J segment lost 4 bases and the V segment lost 3 bases, leaving 10 bases of the junction unmatched. The CDR3 DNA is TGCAGCGTTGAGGGGCTGGGACAGGGCACCGGGGCCAACGTCCTGACTTTC. This encodes CSVEGLGQGTGANVLTF.

This clone has just one count. V and J are TRBV10-3 and TRBJ2-1, with D possibly matching TRBD1 (5 bases). Germline V gene data show CDR1 as ENHRY and CDR2 as SYGVKD. The germline V and J ends were trimmed by 0 bases and 3 bases, with 15 bases remaining between them. CDR3 length equals 17 residues. CDR3 in amino acids: CAISESLQGLGYNEQFF. The CDR3, as DNA: TGTGCCATCAGTGAGTCCCTTCAGGGTCTAGGCTACAATGAGCAGTTCTTC.

The chain employs TRBV14 and TRBJ1-6; the D gene is possibly TRBD1 (5 bases). The V gene lost 1 base and the J gene lost 9 bases, with 13 bases spanning the gap. Germline V gives CDR1 SGHDN, CDR2 FVKESK. There are 15 residues in the CDR3. The CDR3 nucleotides are TGTGCCAGCAGCCAAGTACAGGCCGGGGGTTCACCCCTCCACTTT. Its translation is CASSQVQAGGSPLHF. The full variable domain, in which reference TRBV14 and TRBJ1-6 provide the parts outside the CDR3, is EAGVTQFPSHSVIEKGQTVTLRCDPISGHDNLYWYRRVMGKEIKFLLHFVKESKQDESGMPNNRFLAERTGGTYSTLKVQPAELEDSGVYFCASSQVQAGGSPLHFGNGTRLTVT.

The chain uses TRBV28 and TRBJ2-5; TRBD2 agrees at 9 bases. V lost 2 bases to trimming and J lost 4 bases; unmatched junction nucleotides: 2. This CDR3 spans 14 amino acids. Germline V gene sequence: CDR1 MDHEN, CDR2 SYDVKM. The CDR3 region is CASSLGTSLETQYF. CDR3 in DNA: TGTGCCAGCAGTTTAGGGACTAGCTTAGAGACCCAGTACTTC.

J is TRBJ2-3 and V is TRBV19; 12 nucleotides agree with TRBD2. Germline CDR1 and CDR2: LNHDA and SQIVND (reference sequence). Trimming at V came to 5 bases and at J to 2 bases, leaving 8 bases not matched to a gene. CDR3 length: 17 residues. The CDR3 region is CASSVPTSGGNTDTQYF. CDR3 in DNA: TGTGCCAGTAGTGTCCCAACTAGCGGGGGGAACACAGATACGCAGTATTTT.